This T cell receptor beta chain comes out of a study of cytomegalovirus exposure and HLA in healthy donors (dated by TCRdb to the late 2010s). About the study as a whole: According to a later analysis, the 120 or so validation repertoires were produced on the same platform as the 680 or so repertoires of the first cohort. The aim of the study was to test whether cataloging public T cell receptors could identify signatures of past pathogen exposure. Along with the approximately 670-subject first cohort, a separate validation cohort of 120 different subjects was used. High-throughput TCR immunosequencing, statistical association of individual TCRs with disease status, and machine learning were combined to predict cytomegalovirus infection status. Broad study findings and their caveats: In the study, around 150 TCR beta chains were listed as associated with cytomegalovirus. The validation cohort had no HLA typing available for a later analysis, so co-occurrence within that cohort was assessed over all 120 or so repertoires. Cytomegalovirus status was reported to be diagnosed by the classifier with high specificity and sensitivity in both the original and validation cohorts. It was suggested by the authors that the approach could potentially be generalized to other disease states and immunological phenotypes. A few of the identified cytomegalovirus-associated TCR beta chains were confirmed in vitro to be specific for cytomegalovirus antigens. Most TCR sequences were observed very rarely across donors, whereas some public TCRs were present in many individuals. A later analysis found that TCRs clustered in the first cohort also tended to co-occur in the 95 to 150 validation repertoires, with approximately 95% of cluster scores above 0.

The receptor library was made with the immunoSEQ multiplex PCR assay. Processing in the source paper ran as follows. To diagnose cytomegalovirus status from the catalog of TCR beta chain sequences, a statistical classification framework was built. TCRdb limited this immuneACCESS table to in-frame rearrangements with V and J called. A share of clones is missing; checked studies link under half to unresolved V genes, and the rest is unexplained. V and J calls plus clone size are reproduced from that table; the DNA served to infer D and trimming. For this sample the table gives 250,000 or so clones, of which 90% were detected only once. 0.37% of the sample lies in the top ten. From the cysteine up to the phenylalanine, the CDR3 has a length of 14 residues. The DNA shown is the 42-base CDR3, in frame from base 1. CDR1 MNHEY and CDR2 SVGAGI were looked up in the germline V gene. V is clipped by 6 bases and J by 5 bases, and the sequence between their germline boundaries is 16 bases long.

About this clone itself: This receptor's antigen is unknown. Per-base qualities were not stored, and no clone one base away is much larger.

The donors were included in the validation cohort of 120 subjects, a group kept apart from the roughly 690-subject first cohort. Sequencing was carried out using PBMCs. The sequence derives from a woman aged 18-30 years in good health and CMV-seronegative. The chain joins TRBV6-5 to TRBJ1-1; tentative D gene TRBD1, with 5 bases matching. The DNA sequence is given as TGTGCCAGCAGCCTGAAAGGGGCGGGAACTGAAGCTTTCTTT. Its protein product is CASSLKGAGTEAFF.